The 26 T cell receptor beta chains listed next were all sequenced from one sample in a study of blood T cell repertoires in COVID-19. Sequencing used immunoSEQ multiplex PCR; TCRdb keeps in-frame clones, though not all of them. The sample lists some 120,000 clones, more than 70% occurring once. Specimen: peripheral blood. These receptors all come from a young woman who had recovered from COVID-19.

The rearrangement links TRBV10-3 to TRBJ1-4; 9 bases line up with TRBD1. V gave up 3 bases and J gave up 7 bases; unmatched junction bases: 6. Per germline, CDR1 ENHRY and CDR2 SYGVKD. The CDR3 loop spans 15 amino acids. This CDR3 reads CAISDPDRGFEKLFF. The CDR3 DNA is TGTGCCATCAGTGACCCGGACAGGGGTTTTGAAAAACTGTTTTTT.

The rearrangement links TRBV13 to TRBJ2-2, with TRBD2 matching 7 bases. The CDR3 has 16 amino acids. Germline CDR1 is PRHDT and CDR2 is FYEKMQ (reference sequence). With 5 bases clipped from V and 3 bases from J, the junction kept 9 bases outside the gene matches. The CDR3 region has the DNA TGTGCCAGCAGCCCCAGCGGGACCGCGGACACCGGGGAGCTGTTTTTT. Its protein is CASSPSGTADTGELFF.

The chain joins TRBV9 to TRBJ2-3; 8 bases align to TRBD2. With 0 bases clipped from V and 1 base from J, the junction kept 7 bases outside the gene matches. Germline CDR1 is SGDLS and CDR2 is YYNGEE. This CDR3 has 17 residues. DNA for the CDR3: TGTGCCAGCAGCGTAGCCTCGGGGGGGCGGGGCACAGATACGCAGTATTTT. It is translated as CASSVASGGRGTDTQYF.

The rearrangement links TRBV10-1 to TRBJ1-4, with D possibly matching TRBD1 (6 bases). In germline, CDR1 is WNHNN, CDR2 SYGVQD (reference sequence). The CDR3 has 13 amino acids. Trimming shortened V by 1 base and J by 11 bases, and 11 bases separated the two germline ends. The CDR3 sequence is CASSEYNRDKLFF. The CDR3 bases are TGCGCCAGCAGTGAGTACAACAGGGATAAACTGTTTTTT.

The V and J genes are TRBV27 and TRBJ2-1; D is unresolved. V was clipped by 3 bases and J by 5 bases, with 23 bases between them. CDR3 length equals 18 residues. The germline V gene has CDR1 MNHEY and CDR2 SMNVEV (reference sequence). The CDR3: CASSFLTATSLSHNEQFF. The CDR3 bases are TGTGCCAGCAGTTTTCTCACAGCCACTTCTCTATCTCACAATGAGCAGTTCTTC.

The chain recombines TRBV30 with TRBJ2-3, with 7 bases that match TRBD1. V shed 5 bases, J shed 4 bases, and the junction held 6 bases outside the gene matches. Germline-derived CDR1 and CDR2 are GTSNPN and SVGIG (reference sequence). CDR3 length: 13 residues. This CDR3 reads CAWGRGGADTQYF. The CDR3 region has the DNA TGTGCCTGGGGAAGAGGGGGCGCAGATACGCAGTATTTT.

The J gene is TRBJ1-1, the V gene TRBV29-1; 8 positions match TRBD1. V dropped 7 bases and J dropped 2; count of bases not matched to a gene: 6. Germline lookup yields CDR1 SQVTM and CDR2 ANQGSEA. The length of the CDR3 is 13 residues. CDR3 nucleotide sequence: TGCAGCGCCGACAGGGGCGCCAACACTGAAGCTTTCTTT. It specifies CSADRGANTEAFF.

With regard to this clone: The sample has other DNA sequences that encode this CDR3 too. The chain is built from TRBV4-2 and TRBJ1-2; TRBD1 matches at 7 bases. The germline CDR1 and CDR2 sequences are LGHNA and YNFKEQ. V lost 1 base, J lost 4 bases, and 0 bases stayed unmatched. The CDR3 is made up of 13 amino acids. Here the CDR3 reads CASSQAGGYGYTF. CDR3 coding DNA: TGTGCCAGCAGCCAAGCAGGGGGCTATGGCTACACCTTC.

The gene calls are TRBV5-4 and TRBJ2-7, with a tentative D call TRBD1 (6 bases). Germline assignment: CDR1 SGHNT and CDR2 YYREEE (reference sequence). The CDR3 consists of 14 residues. The germline V and J ends were trimmed by 1 base and 0 bases, with 8 bases remaining between them. The CDR3 DNA reads TGTGCCAGCAGCTTGCCAGGGGCCTCCTACGAGCAGTACTTC. Amino acids: CASSLPGASYEQYF. The whole variable domain, remainder taken from reference TRBV5-4 and TRBJ2-7, is ETGVTQSPTHLIKTRGQQVTLRCSSQSGHNTVSWYQQALGQGPQFIFQYYREEENGRGNFPPRFSGLQFPNYSSELNVNALELDDSALYLCASSLPGASYEQYFGPGTRLTVT.

The V gene is TRBV9, the J gene TRBJ2-1, with a tentative D call TRBD1 (5 bases). V was trimmed by 8 bases and J by 9 bases, leaving 15 bases between them. This CDR3 has 12 amino acids. The V gene's germline CDR1 is SGDLS and CDR2 YYNGEE. The CDR3 nucleotides are TGTGCCAGTTTGGGGCTCTCGGGTGAGCAGTTCTTC. This sequence encodes CASLGLSGEQFF.

As concerns this clone: Other DNA sequences from this sample encode an identical CDR3 as well. V and J are TRBV9 and TRBJ2-1; 9 nucleotides line up with TRBD2. The J segment lost 0 bases and the V segment lost 4 bases, leaving 2 bases of the junction unmatched. Germline-derived CDR1 and CDR2 are SGDLS and YYNGEE. CDR3 size: 15 residues. The CDR3 protein is CASSPTSGSYNEQFF. The CDR3 nucleotides read TGTGCCAGCAGCCCGACTAGCGGCTCCTACAATGAGCAGTTCTTC.

The chain combines TRBV19 with TRBJ2-7, with TRBD2 matching 9 bases. This CDR3 has 16 amino acids. V was pared by 4 bases and J by 3 bases, with 10 bases of the junction left unmatched. Per the germline V gene, CDR1 is LNHDA and CDR2 is SQIVND (reference sequence). This CDR3 is CASSKVHSGSGYEQYF. CDR3 in DNA: TGTGCCAGTAGTAAAGTCCATAGCGGGAGCGGCTACGAGCAGTACTTC.

This chain connects TRBV6-4 to TRBJ1-6; TRBD1 aligns across 10 bases. Trimming took 5 bases from V and 5 from J; bases not matched to a gene: 3. Germline CDR1 reads MRHNA; CDR2 reads SNTAGT. The length of the CDR3 is 15 residues. The CDR3 nucleotides read TGTGCCAGCAGTCAGACAGGGGGCAATAATTCACCCCTCCACTTT. Amino acids: CASSQTGGNNSPLHF.

The rearrangement links TRBV12-3 or TRBV12-4 to TRBJ2-7; 7 nucleotides line up with TRBD2. The CDR3 is 13 residues long. With V trimmed by 8 bases and J by 6 bases, 10 bases remained unmatched. This chain's CDR3 is CASRLADRGEQYF. In DNA, the CDR3 is TGTGCCAGCCGCCTAGCGGACCGGGGCGAGCAGTACTTC.

The V and J genes are TRBV7-9 and TRBJ2-5; 7 nucleotides align to TRBD2. J gave up 5 bases and V 0 bases, and 18 bases lay outside the gene matches. Per germline, CDR1 SEHNR and CDR2 FQNEAQ (reference sequence). This CDR3 has 19 residues. The CDR3 reads CASSLAFSPSGGLGETQYF. DNA for the CDR3: TGTGCCAGCAGCTTAGCCTTTTCTCCCTCGGGAGGCCTCGGGGAGACCCAGTACTTC.

This clone was seen only a few times. This chain links TRBV10-1 with TRBJ2-7; 7 positions match TRBD1. The germline CDR1 and CDR2 sequences are WNHNN and SYGVQD (reference sequence). The CDR3 is 15 residues long. V trimming: 6 bases; J trimming: 4 bases; junction bases outside the gene matches: 12. The DNA for the CDR3 is TGCGCCAGCAGGCACAAAACGGGACAGCCATACGAGCAGTACTTC. This translates into CASRHKTGQPYEQYF.

The rearrangement joins TRBV4-1 to TRBJ2-7; D perhaps matches TRBD2 (6 bases). The CDR3 has 14 residues. V gave up 0 bases and J gave up 9 bases, with 15 bases separating them. The germline V gene encodes CDR1 MGHRA and CDR2 YSYEKL. CDR3 DNA sequence: TGCGCCAGCAGCCAAGATAGCACTACCGGGGGGCAGTACTTC. Translation: CASSQDSTTGGQYF.

This clone was seen only a few times. This sequence joins TRBV19 and TRBJ2-3, with 8 bases identical to TRBD2. Germline V CDR1 and CDR2: LNHDA, SQIVND (reference sequence). The V gene end was trimmed by 0 bases and the J gene end by 0 bases; junction bases not matched to a gene: 8. The CDR3 spans 18 residues. CDR3: CASSIDEAGAASTDTQYF. CDR3 nucleotide sequence: TGTGCCAGTAGTATAGATGAAGCGGGGGCCGCTAGCACAGATACGCAGTATTTT.

The CDR3 here is CASSLGTSGTGELFF. The DNA for the CDR3 is TGTGCCAGCAGCCTGGGGACTAGCGGGACCGGGGAGCTGTTTTTT. J is TRBJ2-2 and V is TRBV3-1 (or the pseudogene TRBV3-2), with 12 bases aligning to TRBD2. Losses at the gene ends were 4 bases for V and 5 bases for J; bases not matched to a gene: 2. The CDR3 loop spans 15 amino acids. Germline CDR1 reads LGHDT; CDR2 reads YNNKEL (reference sequence).

This clone was recorded once. V and J are TRBV11-2 and TRBJ2-3; 8 nucleotides agree with TRBD2. This CDR3 has 17 amino acids. V was clipped by 5 bases and J by 2 bases; unmatched bases: 12. Germline lookup yields CDR1 SGHAT and CDR2 FQNNGV. CDR3 region: CASSPRSGSLFTDTQYF. CDR3 DNA sequence: TGTGCCAGCAGCCCCCGCAGCGGGAGCTTATTCACAGATACGCAGTATTTT.

Comment on this clone: Other DNA sequences in the sample encode the same CDR3. The chain uses TRBV6-5 and TRBJ1-1, with D perhaps TRBD1 (5 bases). The CDR3 consists of 12 residues. Germline loops: CDR1 MNHEY, CDR2 SVGAGI. The V and J ends lost 6 bases and 4 bases respectively, with 9 bases between them. The DNA of the CDR3 is TGTGCCAGCAGCCGCCAGGGCACTGAAGCTTTCTTT. The encoded protein is CASSRQGTEAFF.

The chain employs TRBV11-2 and TRBJ1-5, with D maybe TRBD1 (6 bases). This CDR3 region has 15 residues. Trimming cost V 6 bases and J 7 bases, with 19 bases left between them. Germline CDR1 SGHAT, CDR2 FQNNGV. The chain's CDR3 is CASSQAGGGAQPQHF. The CDR3 DNA is TGTGCCAGCAGTCAGGCAGGAGGGGGGGCACAGCCCCAGCATTTT.

This chain connects TRBV2 to TRBJ1-6; unclear D gene. The germline CDR1 and CDR2 sequences are SNHLY and FYNNEI. The germline V and J ends were trimmed by 9 bases and 3 bases, with 12 bases remaining between them. This CDR3 region has 14 residues. CDR3 sequence: CASSRRDYNSPLHF. The CDR3 DNA reads as TGTGCCAGTTCTCGGCGGGACTATAATTCACCCCTCCACTTT.

This sequence joins TRBV3-1 (or the pseudogene TRBV3-2) and TRBJ1-4, with D possibly being TRBD1 (5 bases). The germline V gene has CDR1 LGHDT and CDR2 YNNKEL (reference sequence). This CDR3 contains 17 residues. V shed 0 bases and J shed 7 bases, with 18 bases lying between them. The CDR3 coding sequence is TGTGCCAGCAGCCAAGATTCGGCAGCGTCCCAGGGTGAAAAACTGTTTTTT. This encodes CASSQDSAASQGEKLFF.

J is TRBJ2-7 and V is TRBV12-3 or TRBV12-4; TRBD1 matches at 8 bases. There are 12 residues in the CDR3. V gave up 5 bases and J gave up 12 bases; unmatched junction bases: 9. The CDR3 DNA is TGTGCCAGCAGTGATAGCGACAGGGGACGGTACTTC. Translation: CASSDSDRGRYF.

This clone was observed a single time. The V call is TRBV5-6, the J call TRBJ2-3; the match to TRBD1 covers 8 bases. CDR1 SGHDT and CDR2 YYEEEE come from the germline V gene. The CDR3 is 15 amino acids. Trimming took 4 bases from V and 1 from J; bases not matched to a gene: 5. The CDR3 reads CASSKTGVGTDTQYF. CDR3 coding DNA: TGTGCCAGCAGCAAGACAGGGGTGGGCACAGATACGCAGTATTTT.